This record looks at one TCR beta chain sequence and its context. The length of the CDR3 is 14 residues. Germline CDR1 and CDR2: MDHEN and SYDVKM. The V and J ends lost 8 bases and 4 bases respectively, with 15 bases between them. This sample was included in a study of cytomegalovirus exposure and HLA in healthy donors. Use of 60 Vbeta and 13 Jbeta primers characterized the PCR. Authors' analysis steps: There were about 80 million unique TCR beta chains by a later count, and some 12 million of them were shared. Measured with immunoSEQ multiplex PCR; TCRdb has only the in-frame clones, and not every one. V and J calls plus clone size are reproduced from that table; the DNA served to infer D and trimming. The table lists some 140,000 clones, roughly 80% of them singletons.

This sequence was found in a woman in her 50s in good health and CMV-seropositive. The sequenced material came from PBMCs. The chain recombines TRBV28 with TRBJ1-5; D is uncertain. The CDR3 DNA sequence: TGTGCCAGCGGTGCAGGAGGCCAAAATCAGCCCCAGCATTTT. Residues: CASGAGGQNQPQHF.